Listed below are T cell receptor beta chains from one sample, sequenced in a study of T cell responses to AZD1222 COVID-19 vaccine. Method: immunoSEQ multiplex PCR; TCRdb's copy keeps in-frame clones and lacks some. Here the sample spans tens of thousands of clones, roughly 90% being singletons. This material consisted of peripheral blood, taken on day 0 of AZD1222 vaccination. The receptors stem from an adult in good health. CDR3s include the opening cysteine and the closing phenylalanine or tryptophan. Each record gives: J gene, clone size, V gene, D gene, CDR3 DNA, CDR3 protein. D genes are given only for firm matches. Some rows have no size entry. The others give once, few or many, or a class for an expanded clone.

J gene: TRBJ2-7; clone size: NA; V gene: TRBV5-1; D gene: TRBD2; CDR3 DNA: TGCGCCAGCAGCTTATCTAGCGGTCCCCCCTACGAGCAGTACTTC; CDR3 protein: CASSLSSGPPYEQYF
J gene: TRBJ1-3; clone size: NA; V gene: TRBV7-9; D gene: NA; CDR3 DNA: TGTGCCAGCAGCCCGCTGCAAGGCGGCACCTCTGGGGGCACCATATATTTT; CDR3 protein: CASSPLQGGTSGGTIYF
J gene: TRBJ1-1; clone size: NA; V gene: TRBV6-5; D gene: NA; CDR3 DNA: TGTGCCAGCAGTCGCCCGGGACAGAACACTGAAGCTTTCTTT; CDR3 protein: CASSRPGQNTEAFF
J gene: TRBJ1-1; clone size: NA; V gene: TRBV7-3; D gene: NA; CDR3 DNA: TGTGCCAGCAGCCGGACGGGACACCCGGACACTGAAGCTTTCTTT; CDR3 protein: CASSRTGHPDTEAFF
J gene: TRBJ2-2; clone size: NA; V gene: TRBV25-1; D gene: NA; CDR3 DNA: TGTGCCAGCAGTGAATTCGCCGGGGAGCTGTTTTTT; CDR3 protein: CASSEFAGELFF
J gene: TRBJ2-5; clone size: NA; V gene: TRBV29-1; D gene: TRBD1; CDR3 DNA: TGCAGCCTCCGACAGGGAGCAGAGACCCAGTACTTC; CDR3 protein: CSLRQGAETQYF
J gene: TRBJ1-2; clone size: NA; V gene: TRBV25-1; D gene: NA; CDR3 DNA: TGTGCCAGCAGTGTTGGGTATGGCTACACCTTC; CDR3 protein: CASSVGYGYTF
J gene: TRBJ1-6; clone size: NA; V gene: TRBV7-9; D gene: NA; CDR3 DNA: TGTGCCAGCAGCCCCCGGACGGAGAATTCACCCCTCCACTTT; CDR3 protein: CASSPRTENSPLHF
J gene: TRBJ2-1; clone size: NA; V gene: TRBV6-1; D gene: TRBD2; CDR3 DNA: TGTGCCAGCAGTGAAGCGCGGGGGACTAGCGGGAGGGACTATGAGCAGTTCTTC; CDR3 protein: CASSEARGTSGRDYEQFF
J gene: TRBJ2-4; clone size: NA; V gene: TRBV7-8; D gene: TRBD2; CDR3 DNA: TGTGCCAGCAGCCCCCTAGCGGGGGGCGCCAAAAACATTCAGTACTTC; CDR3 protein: CASSPLAGGAKNIQYF
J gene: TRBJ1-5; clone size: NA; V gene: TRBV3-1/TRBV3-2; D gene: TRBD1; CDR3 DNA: TGTGCCAGCAGCCCCGGGACAGGGCCGCGACCCCAGCATTTT; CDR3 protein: CASSPGTGPRPQHF
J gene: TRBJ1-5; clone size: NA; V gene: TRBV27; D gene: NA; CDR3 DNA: TGTGCCAGCAGTAGCCGGGACGGTGGCAATCAGCCCCAGCATTTT; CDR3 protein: CASSSRDGGNQPQHF
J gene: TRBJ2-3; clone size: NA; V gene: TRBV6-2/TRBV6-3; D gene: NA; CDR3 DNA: TGTGCCAGCAGTTTCCCGGGTAGCGCCACAGATACGCAGTATTTT; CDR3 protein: CASSFPGSATDTQYF
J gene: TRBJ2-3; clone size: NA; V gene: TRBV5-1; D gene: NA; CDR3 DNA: TGCGCCAGCAGCTTGGAAGGTGGAACAGGAGATACGCAGTATTTT; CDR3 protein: CASSLEGGTGDTQYF
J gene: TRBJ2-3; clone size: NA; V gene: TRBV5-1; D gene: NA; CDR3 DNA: TGCGCCAGCAGCGCCGGTAGCAGCCGCACAGATACGCAGTATTTT; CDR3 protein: CASSAGSSRTDTQYF
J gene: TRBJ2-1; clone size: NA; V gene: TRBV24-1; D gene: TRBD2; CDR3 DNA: TGTGCCACCAGTGATGCAACTAGCGGGGGGATTAGCTACAATGAGCAGTTCTTC; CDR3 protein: CATSDATSGGISYNEQFF
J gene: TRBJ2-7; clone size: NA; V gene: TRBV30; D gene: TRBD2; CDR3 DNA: TGTGCCTGGACCCAACCCCTAGCGGGTTCCCCCTACGAGCAGTACTTC; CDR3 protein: CAWTQPLAGSPYEQYF
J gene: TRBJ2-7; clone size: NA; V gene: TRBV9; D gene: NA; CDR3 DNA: TGTGCCAGCAGCTCCGGGGACTCCTCCCTTTACGAGCAGTACTTC; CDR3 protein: CASSSGDSSLYEQYF
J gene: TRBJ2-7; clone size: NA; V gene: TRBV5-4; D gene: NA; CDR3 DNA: TGTGCCAGCAGCTTCCAGGGCCTCTACGAGCAGTACTTC; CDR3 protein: CASSFQGLYEQYF
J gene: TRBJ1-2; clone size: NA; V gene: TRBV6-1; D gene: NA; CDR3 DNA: TGTGCCAGCAGTGAAGCGTCCCAGAACTATGGCTACACCTTC; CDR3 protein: CASSEASQNYGYTF
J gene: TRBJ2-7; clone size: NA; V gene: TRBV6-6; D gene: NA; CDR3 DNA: TGTGCCAGCATGCAGGATAGCTCCTACGAGCAGTACTTC; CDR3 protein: CASMQDSSYEQYF
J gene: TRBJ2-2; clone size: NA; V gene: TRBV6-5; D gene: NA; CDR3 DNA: TGTGCCAGCGGGCAAGGGGACACCGGGGAGCTGTTTTTT; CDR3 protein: CASGQGDTGELFF
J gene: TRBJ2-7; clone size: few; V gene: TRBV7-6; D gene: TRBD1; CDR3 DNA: TGTGCCAGCAGCTTAGGGGCACAGGGGATCCAGCAGTACTTC; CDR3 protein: CASSLGAQGIQQYF
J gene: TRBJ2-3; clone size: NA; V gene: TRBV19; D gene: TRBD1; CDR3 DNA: TGTGCCAGTAGTATGGGACAGATCACAGATACGCAGTATTTT; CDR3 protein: CASSMGQITDTQYF
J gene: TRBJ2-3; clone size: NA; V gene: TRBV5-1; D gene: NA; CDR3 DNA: TGCGCCAGCAGCTTGTTGGGGGGCAGCACAGATACGCAGTATTTT; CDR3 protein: CASSLLGGSTDTQYF
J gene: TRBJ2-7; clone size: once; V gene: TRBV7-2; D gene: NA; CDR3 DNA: TGTGCCAGCAGCTTAGCGGCGGCCTTTCAGGGTCCGCCCATCTTC; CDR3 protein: CASSLAAAFQGPPIF